Below, 12 T cell receptor beta chains from the same sample are listed, as sequenced in a study of blood T cell repertoires in COVID-19. Profiling relied on immunoSEQ multiplex PCR, and the TCRdb table lists in-frame clones only, not all of them. Among over 140,000 clones, about 80% were seen once, and the ten largest hold 4%. Sequencing was carried out using peripheral blood. These receptors came from a woman in her sixties with acute or convalescent COVID-19.

The table lists this clone with a few counts. V gene TRBV4-3 combines with J gene TRBJ1-6; D gene ambiguous. This CDR3 spans 13 amino acids. The V gene's germline CDR1 is LGHNA and CDR2 YSLEER. The V end lost 0 bases, the J end lost 12 bases, and 9 bases lay between the germline ends. CDR3 DNA sequence: TGCGCCAGCAGCCAAGATCTAAGTAGACCCCTCCACTTT. Translation gives CASSQDLSRPLHF.

The chain uses TRBV5-5 and TRBJ1-4; 7 positions match TRBD1. Germline V gives CDR1 SGHKS, CDR2 YYEKEE (reference sequence). The ends lost 4 bases at V and 4 bases at J; junction bases unmatched: 4. The CDR3 consists of 14 residues. The CDR3 sequence is CASSPGTVNEKLFF. For the CDR3, the DNA is TGTGCCAGCAGCCCCGGGACAGTTAATGAAAAACTGTTTTTT.

This chain connects TRBV5-6 to TRBJ1-1; D not certain. Trimming removed 1 base at V and 0 bases at J, with 10 bases between. Germline assignment: CDR1 SGHDT and CDR2 YYEEEE. This CDR3 is built from 15 residues. The DNA for the CDR3 is TGTGCCAGCAGCTTGATGAGTTTGCTGAACACTGAAGCTTTCTTT. Its protein is CASSLMSLLNTEAFF.

This rearrangement joins TRBV19 to TRBJ1-2; D unresolved. Germline CDR1 reads LNHDA; CDR2 reads SQIVND (reference sequence). The CDR3 contains 14 residues. Trimming removed 6 bases at V and 6 bases at J, with 17 bases between. CDR3 loop: CASRPRGSKDGYTF. The CDR3 coding sequence is TGTGCCAGTAGGCCTCGGGGATCTAAAGATGGCTACACCTTC.

The V gene is TRBV27, the J gene TRBJ1-5; TRBD1 might be the D (5 bases). The CDR3 consists of 13 residues. The V gene lost 7 bases and the J gene lost 0 bases, with 7 bases spanning the gap. Germline values: CDR1 MNHEY, CDR2 SMNVEV (reference sequence). The CDR3 DNA reads as TGTGCCAGCACAGGGTATAGCAATCAGCCCCAGCATTTT. This sequence encodes CASTGYSNQPQHF.

This clone was counted a single time. The V and J genes are TRBV3-1 (or the pseudogene TRBV3-2) and TRBJ1-2; 12 bases are a match to TRBD1. J was trimmed by 8 bases and V by 4 bases; bases with no gene match: 5. CDR1 and CDR2 from the germline V gene are LGHDT and YNNKEL (reference sequence). This CDR3 has 14 residues. This CDR3 reads CASSPGQGAGGYTF. Written as DNA, the CDR3 is TGTGCCAGCAGCCCGGGACAGGGGGCAGGAGGCTACACCTTC.

The genes are TRBV5-1 and TRBJ2-5, with TRBD1 matching over 7 bases. The CDR3 is 13 amino acids. Trimming at V came to 4 bases and at J to 5 bases, leaving 5 bases not matched to a gene. Germline assignment: CDR1 SGHRS and CDR2 YFSETQ. The CDR3 region has the DNA TGCGCCAGCAGCGAGGGGGCGCGGGAGACCCAGTACTTC. Its protein product is CASSEGARETQYF.

The J gene is TRBJ2-1, the V gene TRBV6-2 or TRBV6-3; D remains ambiguous. From germline, CDR1 is MNHEY and CDR2 SVGEGT. Trimming took 4 bases from V and 4 from J, leaving 8 bases between them. This CDR3 has 13 residues. The CDR3 DNA reads as TGTGCCAGCAGTTGGTCTCAGTACAATGAGCAGTTCTTC. Translated: CASSWSQYNEQFF.

The chain couples TRBV4-3 to TRBJ2-5, with a possible D match to TRBD2 (6 bases). Germline CDR1 is LGHNA and CDR2 is YSLEER. Trimming left V 0 bases short and J 7 bases short, with 15 bases between. The CDR3 length is 15 residues. The CDR3 bases are TGCGCCAGCAGCCAAGATCGGGCTAGCGTTGGGACCCAGTACTTC. Protein product: CASSQDRASVGTQYF.

The genes are TRBV3-1 (or the pseudogene TRBV3-2) and TRBJ2-7; 11 bases line up with TRBD2. J lost 3 bases, V lost 0 bases, and 4 bases had no gene match. This CDR3 contains 16 residues. Germline CDR1 LGHDT, CDR2 YNNKEL (reference sequence). This CDR3 is CASSQEVAGGNYEQYF. CDR3 DNA: TGTGCCAGCAGCCAAGAAGTAGCGGGAGGGAACTACGAGCAGTACTTC.

The gene calls are TRBV3-1 (or the pseudogene TRBV3-2) and TRBJ2-1, with 7 nucleotides matching TRBD2. The CDR3 has 15 residues. The ends lost 0 bases at V and 3 bases at J; junction bases unmatched: 2. Per germline, CDR1 LGHDT and CDR2 YNNKEL (reference sequence). Here the CDR3 reads CASSQDGGVYNEQFF. The CDR3 DNA follows: TGTGCCAGCAGCCAAGATGGGGGGGTCTACAATGAGCAGTTCTTC.

This rearrangement joins TRBV28 to TRBJ1-1; 8 nucleotides line up with TRBD1. Germline V gene lookup returns CDR1 MDHEN and CDR2 SYDVKM. CDR3 size: 15 residues. The junction had 5 bases not matched to a gene; V was cut back by 4 bases and J by 1 base. The chain's CDR3 is CASSSGQGANTEAFF. The CDR3 nucleotides read TGTGCCAGCAGTTCAGGACAGGGAGCGAACACTGAAGCTTTCTTT.